These T cell receptor beta chains were read from a single sample in a study of early stage breast cancer tumors. Generated by immunoSEQ multiplex PCR, the TCRdb table keeps only in-frame clones and is missing some. The sample lists 40,000 to 60,000 clones, about three quarters seen once, with 3% to 4% in the top ten. Sequencing was done on a sample of blood. The receptor source for this set is a person aged 40 to 49 with breast cancer. The CDR3 runs from the conserved cysteine through the conserved F or W. Fields, in order: clone size, D gene, V gene, CDR3 protein. The D gene is left open where the match is weak. Clone size is stated in some rows and not others, as once, few, many or a class when expanded.

. | . | TRBV11-3 | CASSSTESDEQYF
few | . | TRBV7-2 | CASSLFLAGYEQYF
. | . | TRBV5-1 | CASSGSDFSGNTIYF
. | . | TRBV6-5 | CASSYNGNQPQHF
. | . | TRBV5-4 | CASSLSGDIYEQYF
. | TRBD2 | TRBV4-1 | CASSPRKLAGSPYEQYF
. | . | TRBV30 | CAWSVWGAGELFF
. | . | TRBV19 | CASKAAGSSYEQYF
. | . | TRBV6-5 | CASSSQQGNTIYF
. | TRBD2 | TRBV7-2 | CASSLATSGPHNEQFF
. | TRBD1 | TRBV2 | CASSFTGDTEAFF
. | TRBD1 | TRBV5-1 | CASRRDRVSGANVLTF
. | . | TRBV6-5 | CASSSRVETQYF
. | TRBD2 | TRBV7-6 | CASSQATASGSFNNEQFF
. | TRBD1 | TRBV29-1 | CSVGTDSYEQYF
once | . | TRBV7-2 | CASSLGYSGYQETQYF
. | TRBD1 | TRBV30 | CAWSLGTGVYEQYF
. | . | TRBV5-1 | CASSGNPGPGYEQYF
. | . | TRBV10-3 | CAISDASYEQYF
. | TRBD1 | TRBV19 | CASIWTGPPSSMNTEAFF
. | . | TRBV30 | CAWSTGSGANVLTF
once | TRBD1 | TRBV15 | CATSRGGQGRGELFF
few | . | TRBV11-2 | CASSLEGGYEQYF
. | . | TRBV6-6 | CASSYGTLETQYF
. | . | TRBV30 | CAWSPPGLHTSEQYF
. | TRBD1 | TRBV28 | CASSPWGQGIGSEQYF
. | TRBD2 | TRBV5-4 | CASSLKTSGKGNEQFF
. | TRBD2 | TRBV5-1 | CASSLEIIGGDEQFF
. | . | TRBV5-1 | CASSLSVSPGNTIYF
. | TRBD2 | TRBV2 | CASSPASGKGKNIQYF
. | TRBD1 | TRBV30 | CAWHSGTGDYEQYF
few | TRBD2 | TRBV7-2 | CASSFGLAGFGEQYF
few | TRBD1 | TRBV7-2 | CASSSATGRSWYEQFF
. | . | TRBV7-9 | CASRDGGGGEKLFF
once | . | TRBV6-1 | CASSEQADTQYF
. | TRBD2 | TRBV10-3 | CAIAGGLAGTYEQYF
. | TRBD2 | TRBV5-1 | CASSAGLAGGELFF
once | TRBD2 | TRBV30 | CAWSVGTSGVYEQYF
. | . | TRBV2 | CASTEPFQETQYF
once | . | TRBV12-5 | CASGFDPWHLSTDTQYF
. | TRBD1 | TRBV6-6 | CASSLTGGAADTQYF
. | . | TRBV5-1 | CASSPYGDKTEKLFF
. | . | TRBV6-4 | CASSAQGNTEAFF
few | . | TRBV19 | CASKNGSTDTQYF